This T cell receptor (beta chain) was captured by sequencing in a study of blood T cell repertoires in COVID-19. Study-level background: The analysed material was cDNA or gDNA that came from T cells, B-cell-depleted T cells, or PBMCs.

The data were produced by immunoSEQ multiplex PCR, yet TCRdb's version contains in-frame clones alone and is incomplete. The table records some 140,000 clones, about 89% of them present only once. The sequence derives from a man aged 50 to 59 with acute or convalescent COVID-19. Sequencing was done on a sample of peripheral blood.

CDR3 protein: CASSFSFSYGYTF. DNA for the CDR3: TGTGCCAGCAGCTTTTCATTTTCCTATGGCTACACCTTC. This chain connects TRBV7-2 to TRBJ1-2, with no clear D. CDR1 SGHTA and CDR2 FQGNSA come from the germline V gene. Trimming took off 3 bases at V and 4 bases at J, with 9 bases between the two ends. This CDR3 comprises 13 residues.